The clone carrying this T cell receptor beta chain was counted at least ten times. V lost 5 bases, J lost 7 bases, and 18 bases lay in between. The CDR3 is 15 amino acids. The data belong to a study of T cells in Graves' hyperthyroidism and ophthalmopathy. Regions amplified from RNA transcripts were the TCR beta CDR3 regions. TCR CDR3 underwent first-round RT-PCR with the HTBI primer set. TCRdb re-called the multiplex PCR reads with MiXCR, one entry per CDR3 protein. Of approximately 480,000 distinct CDR3 sequences in the sample, less than 25% were seen once. The source of this sequence is a young man with Graves' hyperthyroidism. V is TRBV12-3 or TRBV12-4 and J is TRBJ1-5; D gene uncertain. Sequencing input: blood. In nucleotides, the CDR3 is TGTGCCAGCAGTGCCCCTCGTGGCCGCCTACAGCCCCAGCATTTT. Amino acid sequence: CASSAPRGRLQPQHF.